A single sample is the source of the 31 T cell receptor beta chains below, sequenced in a study of CD8+ T cells in alopecia areata. Reverse transcribed after extraction, RNA yielded cDNA as the sequencing template. The table came from immunoSEQ multiplex PCR; TCRdb's copy has only in-frame clones and leaves some out. The sample yields approximately 300,000 clones, 58% seen once. The treatment was: oral pan-JAK inhibitor, 5-10 mg twice daily. The material sequenced was CD4+ T cells sorted from blood, taken at week 24, from a patient treated with tofacitinib. The receptors come from a human donor with alopecia areata.

This chain uses TRBV6-1 with TRBJ1-5; a possible D gene is TRBD1 (5 bases). The CDR3 covers 15 residues. Per germline, CDR1 MNHNS and CDR2 SASEGT. V was pared by 6 bases and J by 1 base, with 13 bases between. The CDR3 nucleotides read TGTGCCAGCAGCATCAGGGAGATGAGCAATCAGCCCCAGCATTTT. This translates into CASSIREMSNQPQHF.

This CDR3 is CSVGQVLNNEQFF. The CDR3 DNA sequence: TGCAGCGTTGGGCAGGTGCTCAACAATGAGCAGTTCTTC. V gene TRBV29-1 combines with J gene TRBJ2-1; unclear D gene. The V end lost 4 bases, the J end lost 5 bases, and 12 bases lay between the germline ends. The CDR3 has 13 residues. Germline CDR1 reads SQVTM; CDR2 reads ANQGSEA.

The gene calls are TRBV28 and TRBJ1-6; no reliable D call. The CDR3 length is 13 residues. Trimming took off 0 bases at V and 7 bases at J, with 4 bases between the two ends. The germline CDR1 and CDR2 sequences are MDHEN and SYDVKM. The CDR3 region has the DNA TGTGCCAGCAGTTTATGGGAGAATTCACCCCTCCACTTT. It codes for CASSLWENSPLHF.

The CDR3 loop is CASSPQADTITDTQYF. The CDR3, as DNA: TGTGCCAGCAGCCCCCAAGCGGATACAATCACAGATACGCAGTATTTT. J is TRBJ2-3 and V is TRBV9; tentative D call: TRBD2 (5 bases). Germline V CDR1 and CDR2: SGDLS, YYNGEE. V lost 4 bases to trimming and J lost 2 bases, with 17 bases between them. CDR3 length equals 16 residues. Combining the CDR3 with reference TRBV9 and TRBJ2-3 gives the whole variable domain DSGVTQTPKHLITATGQRVTLRCSPRSGDLSVYWYQQSLDQGLQFLIQYYNGEERAKGNILERFSAQQFPDLHSELNLSSLELGDSALYFCASSPQADTITDTQYFGPGTRLTVL.

This clone was counted a few times. The chain joins TRBV4-1 to TRBJ2-3; no firm D call. Looked up from germline, CDR1 is MGHRA and CDR2 is YSYEKL. Trimming removed 4 bases from V and 0 bases from J, with 11 bases in between. The CDR3 covers 15 residues. CDR3 protein: CASSLTGASTDTQYF. DNA of the CDR3: TGCGCCAGCAGCCTGACGGGTGCTAGCACAGATACGCAGTATTTT.

This clone was recorded at least ten times. The rearrangement uses TRBV19 and TRBJ2-2; 8 nucleotides agree with TRBD1. Germline V gives CDR1 LNHDA, CDR2 SQIVND (reference sequence). The CDR3 has 15 residues. V lost 3 bases to trimming and J lost 4 bases; unmatched junction nucleotides: 4. The CDR3 spells CASSMGQGATGELFF. CDR3 sequence (DNA): TGTGCCAGTAGTATGGGGCAGGGGGCCACCGGGGAGCTGTTTTTT.

Remarks on this clone: Other DNA sequences in the sample encode the same CDR3. The CDR3 region has the DNA TGCGCCAGCAGCTTAGCCGGTCTCACAGATACGCAGTATTTT. Translated, it gives CASSLAGLTDTQYF. The chain couples TRBV5-1 to TRBJ2-3; D is undetermined. V lost 2 bases to trimming and J lost 2 bases, with 9 bases between them. CDR3 length: 14 amino acids. The germline gives CDR1 SGHRS, CDR2 YFSETQ.

This clone was seen a single time. The V gene is TRBV4-1, the J gene TRBJ1-1, with unresolved D. The CDR3 is made up of 14 amino acids. V dropped 0 bases and J dropped 0 bases, with 5 bases sitting between them. The germline CDR1 and CDR2 sequences are MGHRA and YSYEKL. CDR3 in amino acids: CASSQEHLNTEAFF. In DNA form, the CDR3 reads TGCGCCAGCAGCCAAGAGCATTTGAACACTGAAGCTTTCTTT.

The chain uses TRBV11-2 and TRBJ2-7; D remains ambiguous. The CDR3 has 11 residues. V lost 1 base to trimming and J lost 5 bases, with 3 bases between them. From germline, CDR1 is SGHAT and CDR2 FQNNGV. The CDR3 is CASSLGHEQYF. CDR3 sequence (DNA): TGTGCCAGCAGCTTAGGTCACGAGCAGTACTTC.

The chain couples TRBV30 to TRBJ1-2; TRBD1 matches at 7 bases. This CDR3 region has 16 residues. With 2 bases clipped from V and 0 bases from J, the junction kept 9 bases outside the gene matches. Germline CDR1 is GTSNPN and CDR2 is SVGIG (reference sequence). CDR3 region: CAWSSLTGAANYGYTF. For the CDR3, the DNA is TGTGCCTGGAGTTCTCTAACAGGGGCGGCTAACTATGGCTACACCTTC.

This clone was seen more than once but under ten times. The chain employs TRBV9 and TRBJ1-1; D ambiguous. The CDR3 spans 12 residues. V lost 0 bases and J 7 bases, leaving 7 bases between the germline ends. CDR1 and CDR2 from the germline V gene are SGDLS and YYNGEE. The CDR3 region is CASSVGIGEAFF. The CDR3 nucleotides are TGTGCCAGCAGCGTAGGCATAGGTGAAGCTTTCTTT. Supplemented by reference TRBV9 and TRBJ1-1, the full variable domain reads DSGVTQTPKHLITATGQRVTLRCSPRSGDLSVYWYQQSLDQGLQFLIQYYNGEERAKGNILERFSAQQFPDLHSELNLSSLELGDSALYFCASSVGIGEAFFGQGTRLTVV.

This sequence joins TRBV30 and TRBJ2-2, with D unclear. Germline V gives CDR1 GTSNPN, CDR2 SVGIG (reference sequence). The CDR3 spans 13 residues. With 0 bases removed from V and 7 bases from J, the gap between germline ends came to 9 bases. The chain's CDR3 is CAWSVVRSGELFF. The CDR3 DNA sequence: TGTGCCTGGAGTGTAGTCCGGAGCGGGGAGCTGTTTTTT.

The chain carries TRBV7-8 and TRBJ1-4; D uncertain. The CDR3 has 15 amino acids. The V and J ends lost 8 bases and 5 bases respectively, with 18 bases between them. Germline V lookup: CDR1 SGHVS, CDR2 FQNEAQ. This chain's CDR3 is CASGRGSLINEKLFF. Written as DNA, the CDR3 is TGTGCCAGCGGTCGGGGAAGCTTAATAAATGAAAAACTGTTTTTT.

V usage is TRBV25-1 and J usage is TRBJ2-7; tentatively, D is TRBD2 (5 bases). V gave up 5 bases and J gave up 0 bases, with 14 bases separating them. The germline V gene encodes CDR1 MGHDK and CDR2 SYGVNS. This CDR3 region has 15 residues. The CDR3 coding sequence is TGTGCCAGCAGTAAAAGTGGAGGTTCCTCCTACGAGCAGTACTTC. It specifies CASSKSGGSSYEQYF.

This clone was seen more than once but under ten times. The chain recombines TRBV5-1 with TRBJ2-5, with D uncertain. Germline CDR1 reads SGHRS; CDR2 reads YFSETQ. Trimming removed 0 bases from V and 5 bases from J, with 14 bases in between. This CDR3 contains 15 residues. The CDR3 is CASSLVPGRGETQYF. Written as DNA, the CDR3 is TGCGCCAGCAGCTTGGTTCCAGGCCGTGGGGAGACCCAGTACTTC.

The gene calls are TRBV30 and TRBJ1-1; D remains ambiguous. The CDR3 is 14 amino acids. From germline, CDR1 is GTSNPN and CDR2 SVGIG (reference sequence). V shed 0 bases and J shed 0 bases, with 8 bases lying between them. The CDR3 nucleotides read TGTGCCTGGAGTGTTTCCCCCCTGAACACTGAAGCTTTCTTT. Translated: CAWSVSPLNTEAFF.

The chain couples TRBV30 to TRBJ1-1; maybe TRBD1 (5 bases). V dropped 0 bases and J dropped 8 bases, with 13 bases sitting between them. The germline V gene encodes CDR1 GTSNPN and CDR2 SVGIG (reference sequence). CDR3 length: 13 residues. CDR3 sequence reads: CAWSVRGGREAFF. The CDR3 DNA reads as TGTGCCTGGAGTGTACGCGGGGGTCGGGAAGCTTTCTTT.

This chain joins TRBV5-4 and TRBJ2-1; the D call may be TRBD1 or TRBD2 (5 bases each). The CDR3 contains 14 residues. Trimming stripped 3 bases from V and 3 bases from J, with 10 bases between. Germline CDR1 reads SGHNT; CDR2 reads YYREEE (reference sequence). The CDR3 bases are TGTGCCAGCAGCTCGGGACGGAGCTACAATGAGCAGTTCTTC. Translated: CASSSGRSYNEQFF.

This clone has more than one count but fewer than ten. V gene TRBV2 combines with J gene TRBJ2-6; 9 bases fit TRBD1. The CDR3 runs 17 residues. The J segment lost 2 bases and the V segment lost 7 bases, leaving 9 bases of the junction unmatched. Germline CDR1 and CDR2: SNHLY and FYNNEI. This CDR3 reads CASTLQGAIPGANVLTF. The CDR3 bases are TGTGCCAGCACCCTACAGGGGGCGATTCCTGGGGCCAACGTCCTGACTTTC.

The chain is built from TRBV28 and TRBJ1-2, with D possibly matching TRBD1 (5 bases). Germline lookup yields CDR1 MDHEN and CDR2 SYDVKM. There are 14 residues in the CDR3. The germline V and J ends were trimmed by 6 bases and 1 base, with 12 bases remaining between them. DNA for the CDR3: TGTGCCAGCAGAAAGACAGCATTTAACTATGGCTACACCTTC. Its protein product is CASRKTAFNYGYTF.

The chain has TRBV30 and TRBJ1-1; D is unclear. Trimming removed 5 bases at V and 1 base at J, with 5 bases between. The germline CDR1 and CDR2 sequences are GTSNPN and SVGIG (reference sequence). The CDR3 length is 11 residues. CDR3 residues: CAWAGNTEAFF. CDR3 sequence (DNA): TGTGCCTGGGCCGGGAACACTGAAGCTTTCTTT. The full variable domain, in which reference TRBV30 and TRBJ1-1 provide the parts outside the CDR3, is SQTIHQWPATLVQPVGSPLSLECTVEGTSNPNLYWYRQAAGRGLQLLFYSVGIGQISSEVPQNLSASRPQDRQFILSSKKLLLSDSGFYLCAWAGNTEAFFGQGTRLTVV.

The V gene is TRBV30, the J gene TRBJ2-7, with 8 bases that match TRBD1. From germline, CDR1 is GTSNPN and CDR2 SVGIG (reference sequence). The CDR3 is 12 residues long. V trimming: 2 bases; J trimming: 3 bases; junction bases outside the gene matches: 0. CDR3 sequence reads: CAWSTGGYEQYF. For the CDR3, the DNA is TGTGCCTGGAGTACAGGGGGCTACGAGCAGTACTTC. The variable domain in full, completed from reference TRBV30 and TRBJ2-7, reads SQTIHQWPATLVQPVGSPLSLECTVEGTSNPNLYWYRQAAGRGLQLLFYSVGIGQISSEVPQNLSASRPQDRQFILSSKKLLLSDSGFYLCAWSTGGYEQYFGPGTRLTVT.

J is TRBJ2-7 and V is TRBV6-5; 7 nucleotides match TRBD1. V was pared by 6 bases and J by 2 bases, with 10 bases of the junction left unmatched. Per the germline V gene, CDR1 is MNHEY and CDR2 is SVGAGI. The CDR3 has 15 amino acids. The DNA of the CDR3 is TGTGCCAGCAGCCCCCCAGGGGGAATTACCTACGAGCAGTACTTC. It translates to CASSPPGGITYEQYF.

V and J are TRBV6-6 and TRBJ1-1; D gene ambiguous. The V gene lost 7 bases and the J gene lost 1 base, with 13 bases spanning the gap. CDR3 length: 14 amino acids. CDR1 and CDR2 from the germline V gene are MNHNY and SVGAGI (reference sequence). The CDR3 sequence: CASTPSGENTEAFF. The CDR3 region has the DNA TGTGCCAGCACTCCTTCGGGAGAGAACACTGAAGCTTTCTTT.

The chain has TRBV5-6 and TRBJ2-4; D tentatively reads TRBD1 or TRBD2 (5 bases each). Germline CDR1 SGHDT, CDR2 YYEEEE. The germline V and J ends were trimmed by 3 bases and 4 bases, with 17 bases remaining between them. This CDR3 comprises 16 residues. The CDR3 coding sequence is TGTGCCAGCAGCTCCCTCCCCGGGACCACGAAAAACATTCAGTACTTC. This gives the protein CASSSLPGTTKNIQYF.

The chain couples TRBV2 to TRBJ2-3; 7 bases line up with TRBD2. This CDR3 is 15 amino acids long. The germline V gene has CDR1 SNHLY and CDR2 FYNNEI. With 1 base clipped from V and 2 bases from J, the junction kept 3 bases outside the gene matches. CDR3 in DNA: TGTGCCAGCAGTGAAGGCCGGGGGGTCACAGATACGCAGTATTTT. It translates to CASSEGRGVTDTQYF. The complete variable domain, with remaining parts taken from reference TRBV2 and TRBJ2-3, reads EPEVTQTPSHQVTQMGQEVILRCVPISNHLYFYWYRQILGQKVEFLVSFYNNEISEKSEIFDDQFSVERPDGSNFTLKIRSTKLEDSAMYFCASSEGRGVTDTQYFGPGTRLTVL.

The chain recombines TRBV6-4 with TRBJ2-3; weak D call: TRBD2 (7 bases). Trimming pared 5 bases from V and 0 bases from J, leaving 18 bases between. The CDR3 contains 17 residues. Germline-derived CDR1 and CDR2 are MRHNA and SNTAGT. Written as DNA, the CDR3 is TGTGCCAGCAGTTTAGTGGGGGGGCCTACTAGCACAGATACGCAGTATTTT. Its translation: CASSLVGGPTSTDTQYF.

This clone was recorded a few times. The V and J genes are TRBV28 and TRBJ2-1; no reliable D call. In germline, CDR1 is MDHEN, CDR2 SYDVKM. V lost 7 bases, J lost 0 bases, and 10 bases lay in between. CDR3 length: 14 amino acids. CDR3 amino acids: CASMGSYSYNEQFF. The CDR3 DNA is TGTGCCAGCATGGGGTCATACTCCTACAATGAGCAGTTCTTC.

In the case of this clone: The sample carries other DNA sequences with the same CDR3. V is TRBV18 and J is TRBJ2-7; no definite D call. V was pared by 3 bases and J by 6 bases, with 12 bases between. CDR1 and CDR2 (germline): KGHSH, LQKENI. The CDR3 has 13 amino acids. The CDR3 DNA reads TGTGCCAGCTCACCGGGCCTCGGTGGCGAGCAGTACTTC. Its translation: CASSPGLGGEQYF.

This clone was observed once. The chain recombines TRBV2 with TRBJ1-5; unclear D gene. Germline-derived CDR1 and CDR2 are SNHLY and FYNNEI. The V end lost 5 bases, the J end lost 0 bases, and 11 bases lay between the germline ends. The CDR3 spans 15 residues. This CDR3 is CASSSGPPSNQPQHF. The CDR3 region has the DNA TGTGCCAGCAGTTCTGGACCCCCTAGCAATCAGCCCCAGCATTTT. Full variable domain (outside the CDR3, taken from reference TRBV2 and TRBJ1-5): EPEVTQTPSHQVTQMGQEVILRCVPISNHLYFYWYRQILGQKVEFLVSFYNNEISEKSEIFDDQFSVERPDGSNFTLKIRSTKLEDSAMYFCASSSGPPSNQPQHFGDGTRLSIL.

The gene calls are TRBV30 and TRBJ1-2, with TRBD1 matching 7 bases. CDR3 length equals 13 residues. Trimming took 3 bases from V and 5 from J; bases not matched to a gene: 6. Germline V gene lookup returns CDR1 GTSNPN and CDR2 SVGIG (reference sequence). The CDR3 spells CAWSTTQGYGYTF. CDR3 DNA: TGTGCCTGGAGCACCACACAGGGGTATGGCTACACCTTC.